A selection of T cell receptor beta chains follows, all from one sample in a study of siplizumab effects on memory and regulatory T cells. Measured with immunoSEQ multiplex PCR; TCRdb has only the in-frame clones, and not every one. Among under 100,000 clones, around 90% were seen once, and the ten largest hold approximately 1.5%. The material sequenced was Tregs sorted from blood. Receptors originate from a human donor in good health. Both conserved end residues are part of each CDR3. A D gene is named only where the DNA matches it firmly. Some rows mark clone size as missing; the rest say once, few, many or name a class of expanded clone.

V: TRBV6-5; size: NA; J: TRBJ1-2; D: NA; CDR3: CASSYAPLRGRDGYTF; DNA: TGTGCCAGCAGTTACGCCCCGCTCAGGGGACGGGACGGCTACACCTTC
V: TRBV7-2; size: NA; J: TRBJ2-7; D: TRBD2; CDR3: CASSLAAGGLYEQYF; DNA: TGTGCCAGCAGCTTAGCGGCGGGGGGGCTCTACGAGCAGTACTTC
V: TRBV30; size: NA; J: TRBJ2-5; D: NA; CDR3: CAWRGGRGIGTQYF; DNA: TGTGCCTGGAGGGGGGGGCGGGGTATAGGGACCCAGTACTTC
V: TRBV19; size: NA; J: TRBJ1-2; D: NA; CDR3: CASSIGRDTSYGYTF; DNA: TGTGCCAGTAGTATAGGTAGGGACACTTCCTATGGCTACACCTTC
V: TRBV5-5; size: NA; J: TRBJ1-2; D: NA; CDR3: CASSFGQGSDGYTF; DNA: TGTGCCAGCAGCTTCGGCCAGGGAAGCGATGGCTACACCTTC
V: TRBV5-4; size: NA; J: TRBJ2-3; D: TRBD1; CDR3: CASSWDRAHLTYTDTQYF; DNA: TGTGCCAGCAGCTGGGACAGGGCACATTTAACCTACACAGATACGCAGTATTTT
V: TRBV5-1; size: NA; J: TRBJ2-1; D: TRBD2; CDR3: CASSPIAFGAGGPENEQFF; DNA: TGCGCCAGCAGCCCTATCGCGTTTGGTGCGGGGGGGCCGGAAAATGAGCAGTTCTTC
V: TRBV5-1; size: NA; J: TRBJ1-1; D: TRBD1; CDR3: CASSWTRGQGAPEAFF; DNA: TGCGCCAGCAGCTGGACCCGGGGACAGGGGGCCCCTGAAGCTTTCTTT
V: TRBV7-6; size: NA; J: TRBJ2-5; D: NA; CDR3: CASSRWTVQETQYF; DNA: TGTGCCAGCAGCCGCTGGACAGTTCAAGAGACCCAGTACTTC
V: TRBV11-2; size: NA; J: TRBJ1-1; D: NA; CDR3: CASSFQGIATEAFF; DNA: TGTGCCAGCAGCTTCCAAGGAATAGCTACTGAAGCTTTCTTT
V: TRBV9; size: NA; J: TRBJ2-2; D: NA; CDR3: CASSVEYTGELFF; DNA: TGTGCCAGCAGCGTAGAGTACACCGGGGAGCTGTTTTTT
V: TRBV19; size: NA; J: TRBJ2-5; D: NA; CDR3: CASSMWRGGIQFTQETQYF; DNA: TGTGCCAGTAGTATGTGGAGAGGGGGGATTCAGTTCACACAAGAGACCCAGTACTTC
V: TRBV7-9; size: NA; J: TRBJ2-7; D: TRBD2; CDR3: CASSLAGVWEQYF; DNA: TGTGCCAGCAGTCTAGCGGGGGTTTGGGAGCAGTACTTC
V: TRBV5-7; size: NA; J: TRBJ1-2; D: TRBD1; CDR3: CASSRDREPYGYTF; DNA: TGTGCCAGCAGCCGAGACAGGGAACCCTATGGCTACACCTTC
V: TRBV6-6; size: NA; J: TRBJ2-3; D: NA; CDR3: CASSYSGATDTQYF; DNA: TGTGCCAGCAGTTACTCGGGGGCCACAGATACGCAGTATTTT
V: TRBV7-3; size: NA; J: TRBJ1-1; D: TRBD1; CDR3: CASSLLPGQGFPEAFF; DNA: TGTGCCAGCAGCTTACTTCCGGGACAGGGGTTCCCCGAAGCTTTCTTT
V: TRBV5-4; size: NA; J: TRBJ2-7; D: NA; CDR3: CASSLGSGVQSYEQYF; DNA: TGTGCCAGCAGCTTGGGGTCAGGGGTTCAATCCTACGAGCAGTACTTC
V: TRBV6-6; size: NA; J: TRBJ2-3; D: NA; CDR3: CASSYGGATDTQYF; DNA: TGTGCCAGCAGTTACGGTGGGGCAACAGATACGCAGTATTTT
V: TRBV5-4; size: NA; J: TRBJ2-2; D: NA; CDR3: CASSPAGAGLNTGELFF; DNA: TGTGCCAGCAGCCCGGCGGGGGCGGGTCTTAACACCGGGGAGCTGTTTTTT
V: TRBV5-1; size: few; J: TRBJ2-7; D: TRBD2; CDR3: CASRTGLLSYEQYF; DNA: TGCGCCAGCAGGACGGGACTACTATCCTACGAGCAGTACTTC
V: TRBV28; size: NA; J: TRBJ2-7; D: NA; CDR3: CASSLVGRVGEQYF; DNA: TGTGCCAGCAGTTTAGTTGGCAGGGTGGGCGAGCAGTACTTC
V: TRBV2; size: NA; J: TRBJ1-4; D: NA; CDR3: CASSESRGGVEKLFF; DNA: TGTGCCAGCAGTGAATCTCGGGGGGGGGTTGAAAAACTGTTTTTT
V: TRBV11-1; size: NA; J: TRBJ2-3; D: NA; CDR3: CASSFMGRDTQYF; DNA: TGTGCCAGCAGCTTTATGGGAAGGGATACGCAGTATTTT
V: TRBV30; size: NA; J: TRBJ2-5; D: NA; CDR3: CAWSDPRETQYF; DNA: TGTGCCTGGAGTGACCCAAGGGAGACCCAGTACTTC
V: TRBV25-1; size: NA; J: TRBJ1-4; D: NA; CDR3: CASSSQGGGIGEKLFF; DNA: TGTGCCAGCAGTTCCCAGGGAGGCGGGATTGGTGAAAAACTGTTTTTT
V: TRBV4-3; size: NA; J: TRBJ2-3; D: TRBD2; CDR3: CASSQDHGTSGGVTDTQYF; DNA: TGCGCCAGCAGCCAAGATCATGGGACTAGCGGGGGAGTAACAGATACGCAGTATTTT
V: TRBV5-1; size: NA; J: TRBJ2-1; D: NA; CDR3: CASSLQDSGEQFF; DNA: TGCGCCAGCAGCCTTCAGGACAGTGGGGAGCAGTTCTTC
V: TRBV12-5; size: NA; J: TRBJ1-5; D: NA; CDR3: CASGFWPELDQPQHF; DNA: TGTGCTAGTGGTTTTTGGCCAGAACTAGATCAGCCCCAGCATTTT
V: TRBV27; size: once; J: TRBJ2-7; D: TRBD1; CDR3: CASSLGPGQNSYEQYF; DNA: TGTGCCAGCAGTTTAGGACCGGGACAGAACTCCTACGAGCAGTACTTC
V: TRBV6-1; size: NA; J: TRBJ1-3; D: NA; CDR3: CASSVSSSGNTIYF; DNA: TGTGCCAGCAGTGTCAGTAGCTCTGGAAACACCATATATTTT
V: TRBV7-9; size: NA; J: TRBJ2-5; D: TRBD1; CDR3: CASSLDPGQGQETQYF; DNA: TGTGCCAGCAGTTTAGATCCGGGACAGGGCCAAGAGACCCAGTACTTC
V: TRBV28; size: NA; J: TRBJ1-5; D: NA; CDR3: CASSLLGRGDQPQHF; DNA: TGTGCCAGCAGTTTGTTGGGTCGGGGGGATCAGCCCCAGCATTTT
V: TRBV18; size: NA; J: TRBJ2-3; D: TRBD2; CDR3: CASSHGGGAADTQYF; DNA: TGTGCCAGCTCACATGGCGGGGGGGCCGCAGATACGCAGTATTTT
V: TRBV4-1; size: NA; J: TRBJ2-7; D: NA; CDR3: CASSQELWSSYEQYF; DNA: TGCGCCAGCAGCCAAGAGTTATGGAGCTCCTACGAGCAGTACTTC
V: TRBV9; size: NA; J: TRBJ2-7; D: NA; CDR3: CASSFRPGPSYEQYF; DNA: TGTGCCAGCAGCTTTAGGCCGGGACCCTCCTACGAGCAGTACTTC
V: TRBV1; size: few; J: TRBJ2-2; D: NA; CDR3: CTSSLPAGTGELFF; DNA: TGCACCAGCAGCCTCCCAGCTGGCACCGGGGAGCTGTTTTTT
V: TRBV5-6; size: once; J: TRBJ1-2; D: TRBD1; CDR3: CASSWTGTNYGYTF; DNA: TGTGCCAGCAGCTGGACAGGGACAAACTATGGCTACACCTTC
V: TRBV7-3; size: NA; J: TRBJ2-7; D: NA; CDR3: CASSQHAGREQYF; DNA: TGTGCCAGCAGCCAGCACGCAGGTCGCGAGCAGTACTTC
V: TRBV6-1; size: NA; J: TRBJ2-2; D: NA; CDR3: CASSGSGRGPHTGELFF; DNA: TGTGCCAGCAGTGGATCTGGGCGGGGGCCCCACACCGGGGAGCTGTTTTTT